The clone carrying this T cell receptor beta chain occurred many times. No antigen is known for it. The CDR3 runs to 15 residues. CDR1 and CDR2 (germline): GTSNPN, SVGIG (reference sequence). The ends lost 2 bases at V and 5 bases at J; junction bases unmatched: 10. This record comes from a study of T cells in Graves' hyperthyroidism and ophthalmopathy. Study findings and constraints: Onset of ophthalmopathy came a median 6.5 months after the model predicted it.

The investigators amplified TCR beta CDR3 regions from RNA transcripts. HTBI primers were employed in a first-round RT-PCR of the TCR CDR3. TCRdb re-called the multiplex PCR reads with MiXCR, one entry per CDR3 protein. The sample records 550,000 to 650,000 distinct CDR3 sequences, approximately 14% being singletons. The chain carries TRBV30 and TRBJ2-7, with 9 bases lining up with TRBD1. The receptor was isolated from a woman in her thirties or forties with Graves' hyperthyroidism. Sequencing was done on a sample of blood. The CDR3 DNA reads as TGTGCCTGGAGTCTTGGACAGGGGATTCTCCACGAGCAGTACTTC. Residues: CAWSLGQGILHEQYF.